This T cell receptor beta chain was obtained from a study of OX40 agonist ivuxolimab in advanced cancers. Study-wide background: Patients were given ivuxolimab, an antibody that agonizes OX40 (CD134). Dose-escalation patients suffered from hepatocellular carcinoma, melanoma, renal cell or head and neck cancer.

Study-wide findings and caveats: Partial responders at 0.1-3.0 mg/kg showed near-lowest clonal expansion. Averaged across samples, CD8+ T cells carried more expanded clones than CD4+ did.

Note on this clone: The antigen remains unidentified.

Here immunoSEQ multiplex PCR was the method, and the copy in TCRdb shows in-frame clones only, minus some. The data contain under 75,000 clones, 92% of them seen just once; the ten biggest clones take up around 8%. This CDR3 spans 13 amino acids. Looked up from germline, CDR1 is SGHTA and CDR2 is FQGNSA. V dropped 5 bases and J dropped 5 bases, with 10 bases sitting between them. The sequences come from CD4+ or CD8+ T cells sorted from blood, collected in a trial of the OX40 agonist ivuxolimab. V usage is TRBV7-2 and J usage is TRBJ2-1, with a weak D call TRBD1 (6 bases). The TCR originated in an adult with an advanced solid tumor such as melanoma, head and neck, liver or kidney cancer. The CDR3 protein is CASSPGTHNEQFF. CDR3 DNA sequence: TGTGCCAGCAGCCCCGGGACACACAATGAGCAGTTCTTC.